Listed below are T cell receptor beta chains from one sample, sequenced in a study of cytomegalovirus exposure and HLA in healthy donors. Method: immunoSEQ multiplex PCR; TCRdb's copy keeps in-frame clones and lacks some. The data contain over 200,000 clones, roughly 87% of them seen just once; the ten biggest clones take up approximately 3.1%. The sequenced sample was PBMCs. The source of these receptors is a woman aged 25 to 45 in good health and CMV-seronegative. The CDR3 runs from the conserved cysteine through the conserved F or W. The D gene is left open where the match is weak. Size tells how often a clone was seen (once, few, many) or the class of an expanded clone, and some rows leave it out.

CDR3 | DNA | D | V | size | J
CASSPRGGGLDEQYF | TGTGCCAGTAGTCCCAGGGGGGGAGGGCTGGACGAGCAGTACTTC | NA | TRBV19 | NA | TRBJ2-7
CAWSGTLQETQYF | TGTGCCTGGAGCGGGACTCTCCAAGAGACCCAGTACTTC | NA | TRBV30 | NA | TRBJ2-5
CASSLLVGYTF | TGTGCCAGCAGCTTGTTGGTTGGCTACACCTTC | NA | TRBV5-8 | NA | TRBJ1-2
CASSEDRLVYEQYF | TGTGCCAGCAGTGAGGACAGGTTGGTCTACGAGCAGTACTTC | TRBD1 | TRBV2 | few | TRBJ2-7
CASSQEPPGTGYLGASTDTQYF | TGCGCCAGCAGCCAAGAACCCCCCGGGACAGGGTATCTTGGAGCTAGCACAGATACGCAGTATTTT | TRBD1 | TRBV4-3 | NA | TRBJ2-3
CASSPPGETGDHEQYF | TGTGCCAGCTCACCACCGGGCGAGACAGGGGATCACGAGCAGTACTTC | TRBD1 | TRBV18 | NA | TRBJ2-7
CASSEKGDEQYF | TGTGCCAGCAGTGAAAAGGGGGACGAGCAGTACTTC | NA | TRBV2 | NA | TRBJ2-7
CASSLATTGAETQYF | TGTGCCAGCAGCTTAGCGACCACAGGGGCAGAGACCCAGTACTTC | TRBD1 | TRBV11-3 | NA | TRBJ2-5
CASSLPGVIGETQYF | TGTGCCAGCAGCTTGCCAGGGGTGATCGGGGAGACCCAGTACTTC | NA | TRBV7-8 | NA | TRBJ2-5
CASSYSSLSTNEKLFF | TGTGCCAGCAGTTACTCGAGCCTTTCAACTAATGAAAAACTGTTTTTT | NA | TRBV6-5 | NA | TRBJ1-4
CSVEDSRTSGTDTQYF | TGCAGCGTTGAAGATTCGAGGACTAGCGGCACAGATACGCAGTATTTT | TRBD2 | TRBV29-1 | NA | TRBJ2-3
CASSILAGGGGEQYF | TGTGCCAGTAGTATACTGGCGGGAGGGGGTGGCGAGCAGTACTTC | TRBD2 | TRBV19 | NA | TRBJ2-7
CSGILAESYNEQFF | TGCAGCGGAATACTAGCGGAGAGCTACAATGAGCAGTTCTTC | TRBD2 | TRBV29-1 | NA | TRBJ2-1
CASSDGYEQYF | TGTGCCAGCAGTGACGGTTACGAGCAGTACTTC | NA | TRBV28 | NA | TRBJ2-7
CASSSDGGYEQYF | TGTGCCAGCAGCAGCGACGGGGGCTACGAGCAGTACTTC | NA | TRBV6-5 | NA | TRBJ2-7
CASSSGLAAYNEQFF | TGTGCCAGCAGCTCAGGACTAGCCGCCTACAATGAGCAGTTCTTC | TRBD2 | TRBV27 | NA | TRBJ2-1
CASSWTSGSTDTQYF | TGCGCCAGCAGCTGGACTAGCGGGAGCACAGATACGCAGTATTTT | TRBD2 | TRBV5-1 | NA | TRBJ2-3
CASSDSTGSSYNEQFF | TGTGCCAGCAGTGATTCTACGGGAAGCTCCTACAATGAGCAGTTCTTC | NA | TRBV2 | NA | TRBJ2-1
CATSRAGGDYNEQFF | TGTGCCACCAGCAGGGCGGGAGGGGACTACAATGAGCAGTTCTTC | TRBD2 | TRBV15 | NA | TRBJ2-1
CASSLEFGQEVNEQYF | TGTGCCAGCAGCTTAGAGTTTGGACAGGAAGTTAACGAGCAGTACTTC | TRBD1 | TRBV7-2 | NA | TRBJ2-7
CASRDIPRRAEQYF | TGTGCCAGCAGAGACATTCCACGAAGGGCCGAGCAGTACTTC | NA | TRBV6-1 | NA | TRBJ2-7
CASSLAAYEQYF | TGTGCCAGCAGTCTCGCCGCCTACGAGCAGTACTTC | NA | TRBV13 | NA | TRBJ2-7
CASSQTPRELFF | TGTGCCAGCAGCCAGACTCCCCGGGAGCTGTTTTTT | NA | TRBV9 | NA | TRBJ2-2
CASSEGTGTFHLYGYTF | TGTGCCAGCAGTGAGGGGACAGGGACCTTCCACCTCTATGGCTACACCTTC | TRBD1 | TRBV6-1 | NA | TRBJ1-2
CASSPSSYEQYF | TGTGCCAGCAGCCCCAGCTCCTACGAGCAGTACTTC | NA | TRBV2 | NA | TRBJ2-7
CATSRARGGTDTQYF | TGTGCCACCAGCAGGGCACGGGGGGGAACAGATACGCAGTATTTT | TRBD2 | TRBV15 | NA | TRBJ2-3
CASSSSGGRMNTEAFF | TGTGCCAGCAGCTCCTCGGGGGGGAGAATGAACACTGAAGCTTTCTTT | NA | TRBV13 | NA | TRBJ1-1
CASSWRIGGQSNTEAFF | TGTGCCAGCAGTTGGAGGATTGGGGGACAGTCGAACACTGAAGCTTTCTTT | TRBD1 | TRBV28 | once | TRBJ1-1
CASRSSLALEQYF | TGCGCCAGCCGTTCATCGTTAGCGTTGGAGCAGTACTTC | NA | TRBV4-1 | NA | TRBJ2-7
CASLRAREDPKQETQYF | TGTGCAAGTCTACGAGCGCGGGAGGACCCAAAACAAGAGACCCAGTACTTC | NA | TRBV12-2 | many | TRBJ2-5
CAWSVDNSWGGETQYF | TGTGCCTGGAGTGTAGATAATAGTTGGGGGGGGGAGACCCAGTACTTC | TRBD2 | TRBV30 | NA | TRBJ2-5
CASREQQFF | TGTGCCAGCAGGGAGCAGCAGTTCTTC | NA | TRBV2 | NA | TRBJ2-1
CASSQDSLTEQFF | TGTGCCAGCAGCCAAGACAGTCTCACTGAGCAGTTCTTC | NA | TRBV7-9 | NA | TRBJ2-1
CASSAVRTLGNQPQHF | TGTGCCAGCAGTGCCGTGAGAACCCTTGGCAATCAGCCCCAGCATTTT | NA | TRBV2 | NA | TRBJ1-5
CASSLSRAYEQYF | TGTGCCAGCAGCTTATCGCGGGCCTACGAGCAGTACTTC | NA | TRBV11-2 | once | TRBJ2-7
CASSEEGYSNQPQHF | TGTGCCAGCAGTGAAGAAGGCTATAGCAATCAGCCCCAGCATTTT | NA | TRBV2 | NA | TRBJ1-5
CASSMTALFYGYTF | TGTGCCAGCAGCATGACAGCCCTATTCTATGGCTACACCTTC | NA | TRBV5-6 | NA | TRBJ1-2
CASSPKVVQGTNYNEQFF | TGTGCCAGCAGTCCAAAAGTCGTACAGGGAACCAACTACAATGAGCAGTTCTTC | NA | TRBV27 | NA | TRBJ2-1
CASSLTPNEKLFF | TGTGCCAGCAGTTTAACACCTAATGAAAAACTGTTTTTT | NA | TRBV27 | NA | TRBJ1-4
CASSVGNSAGVGEQYF | TGTGCCAGCAGCGTAGGAAACTCGGCGGGAGTAGGGGAGCAGTACTTC | TRBD2 | TRBV9 | NA | TRBJ2-7
CASSRLGDEQFF | TGTGCCAGCAGCCGGCTGGGGGATGAGCAGTTCTTC | NA | TRBV14 | NA | TRBJ2-1
CASSLARQETQYF | TGTGCCAGCAGCTTAGCCAGACAAGAGACCCAGTACTTC | NA | TRBV7-3 | NA | TRBJ2-5
CASSLTGVYNEQFF | TGTGCCAGCAGCTTAACGGGAGTCTACAATGAGCAGTTCTTC | NA | TRBV7-9 | NA | TRBJ2-1
CASSFGMAGGKETQYF | TGTGCCAGCAGCTTCGGGATGGCGGGAGGGAAAGAGACCCAGTACTTC | TRBD2 | TRBV11-2 | NA | TRBJ2-5
CASSQDNYQETQYF | TGTGCCAGCAGCCAAGACAACTACCAAGAGACCCAGTACTTC | NA | TRBV4-2 | few | TRBJ2-5
CSVEVIPDRTTKETQYF | TGCAGCGTTGAAGTTATTCCGGACAGGACGACAAAGGAGACCCAGTACTTC | TRBD1 | TRBV29-1 | NA | TRBJ2-5
CASSPSGPYNEQFF | TGTGCCAGCAGCCCGAGTGGTCCCTACAATGAGCAGTTCTTC | NA | TRBV11-3 | once | TRBJ2-1
CASSLIGATGELFF | TGTGCCAGCAGCTTGATCGGGGCCACCGGGGAGCTGTTTTTT | NA | TRBV7-9 | NA | TRBJ2-2
CASSWTGPEGNEQFF | TGCGCCAGCAGCTGGACAGGGCCCGAGGGCAATGAGCAGTTCTTC | TRBD1 | TRBV5-1 | NA | TRBJ2-1
CSVSRQGYEQYF | TGCAGCGTCAGCCGACAGGGCTACGAGCAGTACTTC | TRBD1 | TRBV29-1 | NA | TRBJ2-7
CASGTGGYYEQYF | TGTGCCAGTGGGACAGGGGGCTACTACGAGCAGTACTTC | TRBD1 | TRBV9 | NA | TRBJ2-7
CATQTEHKREGRYEQFF | TGTGCCACCCAGACAGAACACAAGCGGGAGGGCAGGTATGAGCAGTTCTTC | TRBD2 | TRBV28 | once | TRBJ2-1
CASSLSTDTQYF | TGTGCCAGCAGCCTTAGCACAGATACGCAGTATTTT | NA | TRBV5-6 | NA | TRBJ2-3
CASSDPSRGVQYEQYF | TGTGCCAGCAGCGACCCCAGCCGGGGGGTACAGTACGAGCAGTACTTC | TRBD2 | TRBV13 | NA | TRBJ2-7
CASSLFSGANVLTF | TGTGCCAGCAGCTTGTTCTCTGGGGCCAACGTCCTGACTTTC | NA | TRBV7-6 | NA | TRBJ2-6
CAAGPGDYGYTF | TGTGCCGCAGGCCCAGGGGACTATGGCTACACCTTC | NA | TRBV6-5 | NA | TRBJ1-2
CASSLGGSSYEQYF | TGTGCCAGCAGCTTAGGCGGGAGCTCCTACGAGCAGTACTTC | TRBD2 | TRBV11-3 | NA | TRBJ2-7
CASTRRRGDTGELFF | TGTGCCAGCACCCGAAGGAGGGGGGACACCGGGGAGCTGTTTTTT | NA | TRBV28 | NA | TRBJ2-2
CASSSLAGVSYNEQFF | TGTGCCAGCAGTTCTCTTGCGGGCGTCTCCTACAATGAGCAGTTCTTC | NA | TRBV28 | NA | TRBJ2-1
CASVPNRGRLNEQFF | TGTGCCAGCGTGCCCAACAGGGGGCGACTCAATGAGCAGTTCTTC | TRBD1 | TRBV28 | NA | TRBJ2-1